These 32 T cell receptor beta chains were sequenced from one sample in a study of T cell clusters in autoimmune cytopenias. Each sample's input was 200 to 300 ng genomic DNA, roughly 38,000 genome equivalents. TRB was amplified by touch-down multiplex PCR, primer pools A and B combined. From its re-call of the multiplex PCR reads, TCRdb lists each CDR3 protein once, without DNA. This sample's table has around 11,000 distinct CDR3 sequences. The same data also contributed to another study, on T cell repertoires in aging, cancer and after chemotherapy.

Input material: peripheral blood. The receptors originated from a human donor in good health.

V is TRBV12-3 or TRBV12-4 and J is TRBJ2-1; absent DNA, TCRdb's TRBD2 call cannot be checked. This CDR3 is 15 amino acids long. The CDR3 protein is CASRSGTSGWEEQFF.

This clonotype registers medium-sized by frequency. The CDR3 sequence: CASSIRGGELFF. This chain joins TRBV19 and TRBJ2-2. From germline, CDR1 is LNHDA and CDR2 SQIVND (reference sequence). This CDR3 region has 12 residues. Full variable domain (remainder filled in from reference TRBV19 and TRBJ2-2): DGGITQSPKYLFRKEGQNVTLSCEQNLNHDAMYWYRQDPGQGLRLIYYSQIVNDFQKGDIAEGYSVSREKKESFPLTVTSAQKNPTAFYLCASSIRGGELFFGEGSRLTVL.

This clonotype ranks as medium-sized in terms of frequency. The chain uses TRBV29-1 and TRBJ2-3; TCRdb names TRBD2, which stays unverified in the absence of DNA. Germline V lookup: CDR1 SQVTM, CDR2 ANQGSEA. This CDR3 contains 12 residues. The CDR3: CSSGPSTDTQYF.

The chain recombines TRBV6-1 with TRBJ1-2. The germline V gene has CDR1 MNHNS and CDR2 SASEGT. CDR3 size: 13 residues. The CDR3 sequence: CASSERGQHGYTF.

The chain combines TRBV6-2 or TRBV6-3 with TRBJ1-5; TCRdb's D gene call, TRBD1, goes unchecked for lack of DNA. The CDR3 is 14 residues long. CDR1 MNHEY and CDR2 SVGEGT come from the germline V gene. CDR3 protein: CASSYVTGDQPQHF.

The chain carries TRBV7-6 and TRBJ2-7; TCRdb selects TRBD2, and the lack of DNA leaves this call unchecked. CDR1 SGHVS and CDR2 FNYEAQ come from the germline V gene. The CDR3 has 15 amino acids. The CDR3 reads CASSYLNSGHYEQYF.

V gene TRBV6-5 combines with J gene TRBJ1-1; TCRdb reports TRBD1, a call that lacks DNA to check it against. Germline V CDR1 and CDR2: MNHEY, SVGAGI. The CDR3 consists of 13 residues. The CDR3 here is CASSATQQGRAFF.

This clonotype ranks as medium-sized in terms of frequency. The rearrangement uses TRBV6-5 and TRBJ2-2. The CDR3 has 14 residues. Looked up from germline, CDR1 is MNHEY and CDR2 is SVGAGI. The CDR3 loop is CASSFGANTGELFF.

The V call is TRBV5-4, the J call TRBJ2-5; TCRdb's D call, TRBD2, is unchecked because there is no DNA. This CDR3 has 15 amino acids. The V gene's germline CDR1 is SGHNT and CDR2 YYREEE (reference sequence). CDR3 sequence: CASSPGGGRVETQYF.

This rearrangement joins TRBV6-6 to TRBJ2-7; TCRdb gives TRBD2 as the D gene, but with no DNA this cannot be confirmed. CDR1 is MNHNY and CDR2 is SVGAGI in the germline V gene (reference sequence). The CDR3 has 15 amino acids. The CDR3 here is CASSGVGLDSYEQYF.

The chain couples TRBV5-7 to TRBJ2-1. Being an ORF, TRBV5-7 has a function that is uncertain. The CDR3 is 12 amino acids. The CDR3 protein is CASSLGVSEQFF.

The chain's CDR3 is CASSQWDEKLFF. J is TRBJ1-4 and V is TRBV5-4. The CDR3 runs 12 residues. Germline CDR1 reads SGHNT; CDR2 reads YYREEE (reference sequence).

The rearrangement uses TRBV29-1 and TRBJ1-5; TCRdb lists TRBD1, though no DNA is available to test this call. The CDR3 contains 14 residues. CDR1 and CDR2 (germline): SQVTM, ANQGSEA. CDR3 sequence: CSVELSGGHQPQHF.

This chain joins TRBV15 and TRBJ2-7; TCRdb proposes TRBD1, but this gene call is untestable without DNA. The CDR3 is 13 amino acids. From germline, CDR1 is LNHNV and CDR2 YYDKDF (reference sequence). The CDR3 is CATSRTGGNEQYF.

The chain carries TRBV6-5 and TRBJ1-1; TCRdb names TRBD1, which stays unverified in the absence of DNA. Per germline, CDR1 MNHEY and CDR2 SVGAGI. The CDR3 length is 16 residues. CDR3 in amino acids: CASSPSGQGRVTEAFF.

This sequence joins TRBV5-5 and TRBJ1-3. The germline V gene encodes CDR1 SGHKS and CDR2 YYEKEE (reference sequence). CDR3 length: 16 residues. CDR3 sequence: CASSLVRGNSGNTIYF.

V gene TRBV6-4 combines with J gene TRBJ1-5. The CDR3 totals 14 residues. Germline lookup yields CDR1 MRHNA and CDR2 SNTAGT. This CDR3 is CASSEREGGRPQHF.

J is TRBJ2-7 and V is TRBV30; the D gene TCRdb calls, TRBD1, cannot be checked with no DNA. Germline V gene sequence: CDR1 GTSNPN, CDR2 SVGIG (reference sequence). This CDR3 spans 13 amino acids. This CDR3 reads CAWSLGTGAEQYF.

The chain's CDR3 is CASSPGAGATGELFF. The J gene is TRBJ2-2, the V gene TRBV18; the D call from TCRdb, TRBD1, cannot be confirmed without DNA. The CDR3 extends over 15 amino acids. Germline V gene data show CDR1 as KGHSH and CDR2 as LQKENI. The full variable domain, rest sourced from reference TRBV18 and TRBJ2-2, is NAGVMQNPRHLVRRRGQEARLRCSPMKGHSHVYWYRQLPEEGLKFMVYLQKENIIDESGMPKERFSAEFPKEGPSILRIQQVVRGDSAAYFCASSPGAGATGELFFGEGSRLTVL.

V gene TRBV19 combines with J gene TRBJ2-2; as DNA is missing, the TRBD2 call by TCRdb cannot be tested. This CDR3 comprises 15 residues. CDR1 is LNHDA and CDR2 is SQIVND in the germline V gene (reference sequence). The CDR3 loop is CASSGLGGATGELFF.

The rearrangement uses TRBV18 and TRBJ1-5; TCRdb gives TRBD1 as the D gene, but with no DNA this cannot be confirmed. The CDR3 loop spans 14 amino acids. Germline V gives CDR1 KGHSH, CDR2 LQKENI. This CDR3 is CASSSYREAQPQHF.

This chain uses TRBV12-3 or TRBV12-4 with TRBJ1-2. This CDR3 comprises 13 residues. CDR3 loop: CASSLGRNYGYTF.

The gene calls are TRBV19 and TRBJ2-3; lacking DNA, the TRBD2 call made by TCRdb goes unchecked. The CDR3 totals 17 residues. Germline V gene lookup returns CDR1 LNHDA and CDR2 SQIVND (reference sequence). CDR3 region: CASSILASGSSTDTQYF.

J is TRBJ2-1 and V is TRBV6-4; the TRBD1 assignment by TCRdb is unverifiable without DNA. CDR1 MRHNA and CDR2 SNTAGT come from the germline V gene. The CDR3 has 16 amino acids. This CDR3 reads CASSEKPGQGYNEQFF.

V gene TRBV5-5 combines with J gene TRBJ2-1. Germline V CDR1 and CDR2: SGHKS, YYEKEE (reference sequence). CDR3 length: 16 residues. This CDR3 is CASSLIEDGSYNEQFF.

The chain joins TRBV5-5 to TRBJ2-6; lacking DNA, the TRBD2 call made by TCRdb goes unchecked. CDR1 SGHKS and CDR2 YYEKEE come from the germline V gene (reference sequence). The CDR3 extends over 17 amino acids. The CDR3 sequence is CASSPEVGRNLGNVLTF.

V is TRBV6-1 and J is TRBJ2-6. Germline-derived CDR1 and CDR2 are MNHNS and SASEGT. There are 14 residues in the CDR3. The CDR3 here is CASSDGQGANVLTF.

This sequence joins TRBV7-6 and TRBJ2-2; TCRdb names TRBD1, which stays unverified in the absence of DNA. The CDR3 has 16 amino acids. Germline assignment: CDR1 SGHVS and CDR2 FNYEAQ. The CDR3 reads CASSASPQGAGGELFF.

This clonotype is deemed medium-sized (0.01 to 0.1%) by its frequency. V and J are TRBV12-3 or TRBV12-4 and TRBJ2-3; TCRdb's D call of TRBD1 is untestable without DNA. The CDR3 extends over 13 amino acids. The CDR3 sequence: CASSLDTGDTQYF.

The V gene is TRBV18, the J gene TRBJ2-1; TCRdb returns TRBD2, unconfirmable since there is no DNA. Germline values: CDR1 KGHSH, CDR2 LQKENI. The CDR3 has 16 amino acids. The CDR3 spells CASSPPSGRRDNEQFF.

The gene calls are TRBV28 and TRBJ1-6. CDR1 is MDHEN, CDR2 SYDVKM, per germline. This CDR3 is 14 amino acids long. The chain's CDR3 is CASSLNVGNSPLHF.

The chain has TRBV30 and TRBJ1-2; without DNA, the TCRdb call of TRBD1 cannot be checked. Germline lookup yields CDR1 GTSNPN and CDR2 SVGIG (reference sequence). This CDR3 contains 13 residues. The CDR3 loop is CAWKTGTDYGYTF.